This passage covers 18 T cell receptor beta chains from one sample sequenced in a study of brain T cells in children with intractable seizures (dated by TCRdb to the early 2020s). Library creation used the immunoSEQ multiplex PCR assay. The table was pulled from immuneACCESS by TCRdb, which kept in-frame rearrangements only. Such tables lose some clones; where checked, under half of the loss comes from unresolved V genes, and the rest has no known cause. This sample has approximately 44,000 clones in its table, and approximately 90% of those were observed once. Of the sample, 5.5% to 7% falls within the top ten clones. What this sample's time point label stands for: resected brain tissue, or blood drawn just prior to surgery. Sequences were derived from peripheral blood, sampled at surgery. Every receptor here comes from a girl aged 2 to 10 with tuberous sclerosis and intractable seizures.

The chain employs TRBV4-1 and TRBJ1-5, with TRBD1 as a possible D gene (6 bases). The germline V gene has CDR1 MGHRA and CDR2 YSYEKL. Trimming cost V 0 bases and J 1 base, with 10 bases left between them. CDR3 size: 16 residues. In DNA, the CDR3 is TGCGCCAGCAGCCAAGAAGGGGGGAGGAGCAATCAGCCCCAGCATTTT. Its protein product is CASSQEGGRSNQPQHF.

V and J are TRBV5-4 and TRBJ2-3; 13 nucleotides align to TRBD2. V dropped 4 bases and J dropped 6; count of bases not matched to a gene: 11. This CDR3 comprises 17 residues. Germline lookup yields CDR1 SGHNT and CDR2 YYREEE (reference sequence). This CDR3 reads CASSPPFGTSGEDTQYF. The CDR3 nucleotides read TGTGCCAGCAGCCCACCGTTCGGGACTAGCGGGGAGGATACGCAGTATTTT.

The V gene is TRBV12-3 or TRBV12-4, the J gene TRBJ1-4; D not certain. CDR3 size: 13 residues. V lost 2 bases to trimming and J lost 7 bases, with 8 bases between them. The CDR3 region is CASSLSTVEKLFF. The CDR3 bases are TGTGCCAGCAGTTTAAGCACGGTTGAAAAACTGTTTTTT.

The gene calls are TRBV27 and TRBJ1-6; 7 nucleotides align to TRBD1. Germline V CDR1 and CDR2: MNHEY, SMNVEV (reference sequence). The CDR3 totals 14 residues. J lost 8 bases, V lost 6 bases, and 7 bases had no gene match. CDR3: CASRPDREDSPLHF. The DNA for the CDR3 is TGTGCCAGCAGACCCGACAGGGAGGATTCACCCCTCCACTTT.

In its sample, this clone was seen once. The rearrangement joins TRBV18 to TRBJ1-2; D may be TRBD1 (5 bases). Germline-derived CDR1 and CDR2 are KGHSH and LQKENI. With 0 bases removed from V and 5 bases from J, the gap between germline ends came to 19 bases. The CDR3 totals 17 residues. The CDR3, as DNA: TGTGCCAGCTCACCACCGATGGCGCAGGGTGGATTGTATGGCTACACCTTC. It codes for CASSPPMAQGGLYGYTF.

This clone has only a few counts. This chain joins TRBV28 and TRBJ1-5; D is ambiguous. V was shortened by 2 bases and J by 7 bases, with 6 bases between the two germline ends. Germline values: CDR1 MDHEN, CDR2 SYDVKM. The CDR3 is 12 amino acids. CDR3 coding DNA: TGTGCCAGCAGTTTACGAAACCAGCCCCAGCATTTT. It codes for CASSLRNQPQHF.

J is TRBJ2-7 and V is TRBV11-2; D might be TRBD1 or TRBD2, each matching 6 bases. The CDR3 has 14 amino acids. Deletions cut 5 bases from V and 3 bases from J, with 14 bases between. Germline CDR1 SGHAT, CDR2 FQNNGV. The CDR3 region is CASSPEGEVYEQYF. In DNA, the CDR3 is TGTGCCAGCAGCCCAGAGGGGGAGGTCTACGAGCAGTACTTC.

The chain couples TRBV4-1 to TRBJ2-3; D possibly uses TRBD1 or TRBD2 (5 bases each). The germline V gene has CDR1 MGHRA and CDR2 YSYEKL. The V end lost 4 bases, the J end lost 3 bases, and 11 bases lay between the germline ends. The CDR3 has 14 residues. CDR3 nucleotide sequence: TGCGCCAGCAGCCGGGGGATCTGGACAGATACGCAGTATTTT. Translation: CASSRGIWTDTQYF.

CDR3 bases: TGTGCCAGTAGCGCTGGATGGGGCTACACCTTC. Protein: CASSAGWGYTF. The chain joins TRBV19 to TRBJ1-2; D is unclear. The CDR3 loop spans 11 amino acids. Germline lookup yields CDR1 LNHDA and CDR2 SQIVND (reference sequence). The ends were cut back, 6 bases at V and 8 bases at J, with 10 bases in the middle.

In its sample, this clone was seen a few times. V and J are TRBV21-1 and TRBJ1-5; the listed D gene, TRBD1, was not tested against the DNA. TRBV21-1 is flagged as a pseudogene. This CDR3 comprises 16 residues. The CDR3 region has the DNA TGTGCCAGCAGCGAGACTTCAGGGGGAGACAATCAGCCCCAGCATTTT. It translates to CASSETSGGDNQPQHF.

This sequence joins TRBV27 and TRBJ2-1; D uncertain. Germline values: CDR1 MNHEY, CDR2 SMNVEV (reference sequence). This CDR3 is 12 amino acids long. V was pared by 5 bases and J by 4 bases, with 6 bases between. The CDR3 here is CASSGKYNEQFF. In DNA, the CDR3 is TGTGCCAGCAGTGGGAAGTACAATGAGCAGTTCTTC.

V usage is TRBV9 and J usage is TRBJ2-2, with D unresolved. V was trimmed by 2 bases and J by 1 base, leaving 3 bases between them. Germline CDR1 SGDLS, CDR2 YYNGEE. This CDR3 has 13 amino acids. The CDR3 nucleotides are TGTGCCAGCAGCGTTGGGAACACCGGGGAGCTGTTTTTT. It specifies CASSVGNTGELFF.

The rearrangement joins TRBV9 to TRBJ2-4, with D maybe TRBD2 (7 bases). V was shortened by 3 bases and J by 1 base, with 11 bases between the two germline ends. There are 15 residues in the CDR3. CDR1 and CDR2 (germline): SGDLS, YYNGEE. CDR3 protein: CASSAGGAAKNIQYF. CDR3 DNA sequence: TGTGCCAGCAGCGCGGGGGGCGCTGCCAAAAACATTCAGTACTTC.

This chain connects TRBV12-3 or TRBV12-4 to TRBJ2-7, with a weak D call TRBD2 (5 bases). The CDR3 is 13 residues long. Trimming took off 0 bases at V and 5 bases at J, with 8 bases between the two ends. In nucleotides, the CDR3 is TGTGCCAGCAGTTTAGCCGGGGTGGACGAGCAGTACGTC. It codes for CASSLAGVDEQYV.

The genes are TRBV2 and TRBJ2-5; D not resolved. Trimming left V 3 bases short and J 10 bases short, with 18 bases between. The CDR3 totals 14 residues. The germline gives CDR1 SNHLY, CDR2 FYNNEI. Written as DNA, the CDR3 is TGTGCCAGCAGTGAGTTTTCCCGCTCGGATGGCCAGTACTTC. This encodes CASSEFSRSDGQYF.

A single count supports this clone. The chain recombines TRBV5-1 with TRBJ2-1; 14 bases are a match to TRBD2. The germline V gene has CDR1 SGHRS and CDR2 YFSETQ. Germline trimming cut 7 bases from V and 4 bases from J; bases unmatched to any gene: 10. The CDR3 runs 17 residues. This CDR3 reads CASYGLAGGHGYNEQFF. CDR3 nucleotide sequence: TGCGCCAGCTACGGACTAGCGGGGGGCCATGGATACAATGAGCAGTTCTTC.

The chain employs TRBV4-1 and TRBJ1-3; D is ambiguous. Germline V CDR1 and CDR2: MGHRA, YSYEKL. This CDR3 is 17 amino acids long. V was trimmed by 1 base and J by 0 bases, leaving 13 bases between them. CDR3 in DNA: TGCGCCAGCAGCCAAGCCTTAGCGCGGGGCTCTGGAAACACCATATATTTT. It yields the protein CASSQALARGSGNTIYF.

The chain recombines TRBV27 with TRBJ2-6; 7 bases are a match to TRBD1. The ends lost 3 bases at V and 0 bases at J; junction bases unmatched: 8. CDR1 and CDR2 (germline): MNHEY, SMNVEV (reference sequence). The CDR3 length is 18 residues. The CDR3 sequence is CASSFRDSLFSGANVLTF. The CDR3 DNA sequence: TGTGCCAGCAGTTTCCGGGACAGCCTATTCTCTGGGGCCAACGTCCTGACTTTC.